Sequencing of this T cell receptor (beta chain) was carried out in a study of radiotherapy plus CTLA-4 blockade in lung cancer. Trimming removed 0 bases at V and 4 bases at J, with 13 bases between. Germline-derived CDR1 and CDR2 are SGHVS and FQNEAQ. CDR3 size: 15 residues. Measured with immunoSEQ multiplex PCR; TCRdb has only the in-frame clones, and not every one. The data hold 50,000 or so clones, with less than 85% observed a single time. Points on this clone: The antigen is not known.

Findings and limits, study-wide: An expansion of tumor-derived TCR clones occurred in blood after radiotherapy plus ipilimumab.

This specimen consisted of peripheral blood, obtained from a patient treated with radiotherapy plus ipilimumab. This TCR came from a human donor with non-small cell lung cancer who had stable disease on radiotherapy plus ipilimumab. The V and J genes are TRBV7-8 and TRBJ2-7; TRBD2 might be the D (5 bases). CDR3 in amino acids: CASSLAGVQSYEQYF. DNA for the CDR3: TGTGCCAGCAGCTTAGCCGGGGTACAGTCGTACGAGCAGTACTTC.